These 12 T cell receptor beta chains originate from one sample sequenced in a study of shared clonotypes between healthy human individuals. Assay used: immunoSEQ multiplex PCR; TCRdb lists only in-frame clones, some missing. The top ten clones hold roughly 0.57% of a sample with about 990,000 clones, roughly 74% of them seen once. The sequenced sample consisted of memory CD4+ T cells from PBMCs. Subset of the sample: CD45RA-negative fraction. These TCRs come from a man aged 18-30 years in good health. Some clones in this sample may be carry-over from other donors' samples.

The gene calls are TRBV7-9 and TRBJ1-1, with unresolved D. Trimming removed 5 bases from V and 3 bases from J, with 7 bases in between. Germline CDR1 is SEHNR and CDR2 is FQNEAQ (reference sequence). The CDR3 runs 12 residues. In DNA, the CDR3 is TGTGCCAGCAGCCTCAGGTACACTGAAGCTTTCTTT. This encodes CASSLRYTEAFF.

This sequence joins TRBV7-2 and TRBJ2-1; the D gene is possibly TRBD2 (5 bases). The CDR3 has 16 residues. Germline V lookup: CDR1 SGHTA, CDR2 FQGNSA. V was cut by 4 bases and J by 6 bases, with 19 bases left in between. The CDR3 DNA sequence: TGTGCCAGCAGCTCGCGGAGGAGCGCTCCATTCAATGAGCAGTTCTTC. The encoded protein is CASSSRRSAPFNEQFF. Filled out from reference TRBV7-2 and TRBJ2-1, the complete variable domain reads GAGVSQSPSNKVTEKGKDVELRCDPISGHTALYWYRQSLGQGLEFLIYFQGNSAPDKSGLPSDRFSAERTGGSVSTLTIQRTQQEDSAVYLCASSSRRSAPFNEQFFGPGTRLTVL.

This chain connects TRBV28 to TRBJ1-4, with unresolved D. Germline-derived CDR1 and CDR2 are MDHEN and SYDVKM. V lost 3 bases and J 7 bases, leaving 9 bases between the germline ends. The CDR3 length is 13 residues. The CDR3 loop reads CASSLGAAEKLFF. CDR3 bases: TGTGCCAGCAGTTTGGGCGCCGCTGAAAAACTGTTTTTT.

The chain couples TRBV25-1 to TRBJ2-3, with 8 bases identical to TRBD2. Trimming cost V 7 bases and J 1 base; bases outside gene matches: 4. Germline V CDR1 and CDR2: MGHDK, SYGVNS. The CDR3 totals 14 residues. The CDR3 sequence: CASNRAGGTDTQYF. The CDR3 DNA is TGTGCCAGCAACAGAGCGGGAGGCACAGATACGCAGTATTTT.

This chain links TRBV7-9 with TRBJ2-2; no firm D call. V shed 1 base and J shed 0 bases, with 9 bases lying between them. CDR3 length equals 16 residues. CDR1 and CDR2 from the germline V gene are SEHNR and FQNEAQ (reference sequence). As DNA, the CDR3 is TGTGCCAGCAGCTTAGTACCAACCCCGAACACCGGGGAGCTGTTTTTT. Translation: CASSLVPTPNTGELFF. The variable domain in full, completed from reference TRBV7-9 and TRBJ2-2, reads DTGVSQNPRHKITKRGQNVTFRCDPISEHNRLYWYRQTLGQGPEFLTYFQNEAQLEKSRLLSDRFSAERPKGSFSTLEIQRTEQGDSAMYLCASSLVPTPNTGELFFGEGSRLTVL.

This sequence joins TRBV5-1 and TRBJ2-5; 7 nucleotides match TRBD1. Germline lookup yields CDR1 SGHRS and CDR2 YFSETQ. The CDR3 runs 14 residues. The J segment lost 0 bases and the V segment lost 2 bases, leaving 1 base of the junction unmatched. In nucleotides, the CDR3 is TGCGCCAGCAGCTTCGGACAGGACCAAGAGACCCAGTACTTC. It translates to CASSFGQDQETQYF.

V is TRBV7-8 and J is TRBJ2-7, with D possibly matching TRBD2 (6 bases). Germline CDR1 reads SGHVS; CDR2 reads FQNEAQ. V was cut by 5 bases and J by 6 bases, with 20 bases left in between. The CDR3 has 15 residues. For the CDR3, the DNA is TGTGCCAGCAGCCTTAGTTGGGGGGTTGGAGGCGAGCAGTACTTC. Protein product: CASSLSWGVGGEQYF.

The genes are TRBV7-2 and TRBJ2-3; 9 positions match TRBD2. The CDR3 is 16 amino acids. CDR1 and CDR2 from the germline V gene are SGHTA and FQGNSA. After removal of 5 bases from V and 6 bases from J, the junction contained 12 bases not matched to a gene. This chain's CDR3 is CASSPGVSGGWDTQYF. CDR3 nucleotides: TGTGCCAGCAGCCCAGGGGTTAGCGGGGGTTGGGATACGCAGTATTTT. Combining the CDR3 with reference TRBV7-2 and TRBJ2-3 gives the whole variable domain GAGVSQSPSNKVTEKGKDVELRCDPISGHTALYWYRQSLGQGLEFLIYFQGNSAPDKSGLPSDRFSAERTGGSVSTLTIQRTQQEDSAVYLCASSPGVSGGWDTQYFGPGTRLTVL.

The CDR3 is CASSPQGLFTEQYF. Written as DNA, the CDR3 is TGTGCCAGCAGCCCACAGGGCCTATTTACCGAGCAGTACTTC. The V gene is TRBV6-1, the J gene TRBJ2-7; perhaps TRBD1 as D (6 bases). This CDR3 region has 14 residues. V lost 6 bases and J 6 bases, leaving 18 bases between the germline ends. Germline CDR1 MNHNS, CDR2 SASEGT.

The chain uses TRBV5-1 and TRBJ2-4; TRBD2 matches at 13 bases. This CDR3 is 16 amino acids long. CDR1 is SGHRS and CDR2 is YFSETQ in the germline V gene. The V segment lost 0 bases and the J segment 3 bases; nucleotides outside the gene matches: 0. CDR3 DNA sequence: TGCGCCAGCAGCTTGGGACTAGCGGGAGGCAAAAACATTCAGTACTTC. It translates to CASSLGLAGGKNIQYF.

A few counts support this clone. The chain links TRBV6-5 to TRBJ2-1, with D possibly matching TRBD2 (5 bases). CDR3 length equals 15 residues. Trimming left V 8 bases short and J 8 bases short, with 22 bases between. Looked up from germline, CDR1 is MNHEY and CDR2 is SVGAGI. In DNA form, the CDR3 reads TGTGCCAGCGGCCCTAGGGCGGCCCTGAGGGATGAGCAGTTCTTC. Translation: CASGPRAALRDEQFF.

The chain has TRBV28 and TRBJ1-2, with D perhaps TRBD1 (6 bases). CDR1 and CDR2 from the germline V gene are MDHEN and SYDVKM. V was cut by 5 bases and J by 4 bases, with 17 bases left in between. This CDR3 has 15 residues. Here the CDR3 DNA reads TGTGCCAGCAGTCCCGGGGGGGGGCGCAGCTATGGCTACACCTTC. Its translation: CASSPGGGRSYGYTF.